The 22 T cell receptor beta chains in this list originate from one sample, sequenced in a study of cytomegalovirus exposure and HLA in healthy donors. The PCR was carried out with 60 Vbeta primers and 13 Jbeta primers. Measured with immunoSEQ multiplex PCR; TCRdb has only the in-frame clones, and not every one. The sample lists some 160,000 clones, almost 80% occurring once. Sample: PBMCs. The receptors were sampled from a male donor in good health and CMV-seronegative.

Comments on this clone: Other DNA sequences in the same sample also yield this CDR3. V is TRBV6-1 and J is TRBJ1-4, with TRBD1 identical over 9 bases. The CDR3 has 13 amino acids. In germline, CDR1 is MNHNS, CDR2 SASEGT. V shed 9 bases, J shed 6 bases, and the junction held 5 bases outside the gene matches. This chain's CDR3 is CASRDRDYEKLFF. The DNA of the CDR3 is TGTGCCAGTAGGGACAGGGACTATGAAAAACTGTTTTTT.

As to this clone: The junction does not match germline at one end; this may be a read error. The chain is built from TRBV7-7 and TRBJ1-5; maybe TRBD1 (6 bases). This CDR3 has 16 amino acids. Germline values: CDR1 SSHAT, CDR2 FNYEAQ (reference sequence). The chain's CDR3 is CASSLSPSGRGQPQHF. CDR3 bases: TGTGCTAGCAGCTTATCCCCTTCCGGGAGGGGGCAGCCCCAGCATTTT.

This clone appeared a single time. V usage is TRBV29-1 and J usage is TRBJ2-2; a weak D match, TRBD1 (6 bases). Germline assignment: CDR1 SQVTM and CDR2 ANQGSEA. The CDR3 contains 13 residues. V lost 0 bases and J 9 bases, leaving 11 bases between the germline ends. In DNA, the CDR3 is TGCAGCGTTGAAGATACAGGGTTCCGGGAGCTGTTTTTT. Protein product: CSVEDTGFRELFF.

In its sample, this clone was seen once. The chain is built from TRBV4-1 and TRBJ2-5; TRBD2 agrees at 14 bases. CDR1 MGHRA and CDR2 YSYEKL come from the germline V gene. Trimming took 4 bases from V and 5 from J; bases not matched to a gene: 6. The CDR3 loop spans 16 amino acids. CDR3 loop: CASSPRLAGGAETQYF. CDR3 bases: TGCGCCAGCAGCCCCCGACTAGCGGGAGGGGCTGAGACCCAGTACTTC.

The rearrangement links TRBV27 to TRBJ2-2; TRBD2 matches at 11 bases. This CDR3 is 17 amino acids long. Germline assignment: CDR1 MNHEY and CDR2 SMNVEV (reference sequence). The V and J ends lost 6 bases and 7 bases, in that order; junction bases with no gene match: 13. The CDR3 is CASSSSGGPDYGGELFF. CDR3 DNA sequence: TGTGCCAGCAGCTCTAGCGGGGGGCCCGACTACGGCGGGGAGCTGTTTTTT.

The chain has TRBV4-2 and TRBJ2-7; 8 bases map to TRBD2. This CDR3 has 15 residues. The J segment lost 0 bases and the V segment lost 1 base, leaving 2 bases of the junction unmatched. Germline V gives CDR1 LGHNA, CDR2 YNFKEQ. This CDR3 reads CASSQGTSNSYEQYF. The CDR3 DNA sequence: TGTGCCAGCAGCCAAGGGACTAGCAACTCCTACGAGCAGTACTTC.

The genes are TRBV29-1 and TRBJ1-1; D is ambiguous. This CDR3 is 10 amino acids long. The germline V gene has CDR1 SQVTM and CDR2 ANQGSEA. As DNA, the CDR3 is TGCAGTGCCTCTTCTGGAGGAGCTTTCTTT. Its translation: CSASSGGAFF. Combining the CDR3 with reference TRBV29-1 and TRBJ1-1 gives the whole variable domain SAVISQKPSRDICQRGTSLTIQCQVDSQVTMMFWYRQQPGQSLTLIATANQGSEATYESGFVIDKFPISRPNLTFSTLTVSNMSPEDSSIYLCSASSGGAFFGQGTRLTVV.

V gene TRBV5-1 combines with J gene TRBJ2-3; TRBD2 matches at 10 bases. Germline-derived CDR1 and CDR2 are SGHRS and YFSETQ. The CDR3 has 16 amino acids. Unmatched junction bases numbered 7, after V lost 0 bases and J lost 6 bases. The CDR3 reads CASSLALAGAADTQYF. DNA for the CDR3: TGCGCCAGCAGCTTGGCGCTAGCGGGAGCGGCGGATACGCAGTATTTT.

The V gene is TRBV7-2, the J gene TRBJ2-6; D might be TRBD1 (5 bases). Per germline, CDR1 SGHTA and CDR2 FQGNSA. The CDR3 is 17 amino acids. Deletions cut 3 bases from V and 2 bases from J, with 14 bases between. The CDR3 DNA reads TGTGCCAGCAGCTTCTATTCTCAGGGCACTGGGGCCAACGTCCTGACTTTC. This gives the protein CASSFYSQGTGANVLTF.

This chain joins TRBV7-9 and TRBJ1-1; TRBD1 matches 8 bases. The ends lost 5 bases at V and 6 bases at J; junction bases unmatched: 8. The CDR3 loop spans 14 amino acids. CDR1 and CDR2 from the germline V gene are SEHNR and FQNEAQ (reference sequence). The CDR3 region has the DNA TGTGCCAGCAGCCATATCCGGACAGGGCCTGAAGCTTTCTTT. Translated: CASSHIRTGPEAFF.

The rearrangement links TRBV6-1 to TRBJ2-3; no clear D. Germline values: CDR1 MNHNS, CDR2 SASEGT. With 1 base removed from V and 3 bases from J, the gap between germline ends came to 14 bases. CDR3 size: 16 residues. CDR3 sequence reads: CASSEEEVRLTDTQYF. The CDR3, as DNA: TGTGCCAGCAGTGAAGAAGAGGTCCGCTTAACAGATACGCAGTATTTT.

For this clone: In the same sample, other DNA sequences code for this CDR3. This chain connects TRBV6-5 to TRBJ1-1; maybe TRBD1 (5 bases). Per germline, CDR1 MNHEY and CDR2 SVGAGI. The ends were cut back, 2 bases at V and 4 bases at J, with 8 bases in the middle. The CDR3 runs to 13 residues. The CDR3 region is CASSYTGGTEAFF. The CDR3 region has the DNA TGTGCCAGCAGTTACACGGGGGGCACTGAAGCTTTCTTT.

This clone occurred a few times. The rearrangement links TRBV9 to TRBJ2-7, with TRBD1 as a possible D gene (5 bases). V lost 1 base and J 7 bases, leaving 15 bases between the germline ends. CDR3 length equals 14 residues. Germline V CDR1 and CDR2: SGDLS, YYNGEE. CDR3 sequence (DNA): TGTGCCAGCAGCGTAACGACAGACCGCCTTGAGCAGTACTTC. It yields the protein CASSVTTDRLEQYF. The variable domain in full, with the rest retrieved from reference TRBV9 and TRBJ2-7, is DSGVTQTPKHLITATGQRVTLRCSPRSGDLSVYWYQQSLDQGLQFLIQYYNGEERAKGNILERFSAQQFPDLHSELNLSSLELGDSALYFCASSVTTDRLEQYFGPGTRLTVT.

This chain uses TRBV18 with TRBJ2-1; D ambiguous. Germline lookup yields CDR1 KGHSH and CDR2 LQKENI. V shed 3 bases and J shed 9 bases, with 9 bases lying between them. The CDR3 consists of 12 residues. The CDR3 region has the DNA TGTGCCAGCTCACCTATTGCGTTTGAGCAGTTCTTC. Protein product: CASSPIAFEQFF.

V gene TRBV2 combines with J gene TRBJ1-2, with a tentative D call TRBD1 (6 bases). V lost 7 bases and J lost 9, with 15 bases in between. The CDR3 runs to 12 residues. From germline, CDR1 is SNHLY and CDR2 FYNNEI. The CDR3 nucleotides are TGTGCCAGCACCACAACGGGGGGGCGCTACACCTTC. Translation: CASTTTGGRYTF.

This chain uses TRBV7-2 with TRBJ2-7, with D possibly TRBD2 on 6 matching bases. Germline V gives CDR1 SGHTA, CDR2 FQGNSA. The CDR3 spans 14 residues. Trimming pared 5 bases from V and 1 base from J, leaving 12 bases between. The CDR3 protein is CASSPMGGSYEQYF. DNA of the CDR3: TGTGCCAGCAGCCCAATGGGGGGTTCCTACGAGCAGTACTTC.

The chain is built from TRBV4-1 and TRBJ2-7, with TRBD1 identical over 12 bases. This CDR3 comprises 15 residues. Looked up from germline, CDR1 is MGHRA and CDR2 is YSYEKL. J was trimmed by 6 bases and V by 3 bases; bases with no gene match: 6. For the CDR3, the DNA is TGCGCCAGCAGCCAGCCGGGACAGGGGGCACTCGAGCAGTACTTC. Amino acids: CASSQPGQGALEQYF.

The chain carries TRBV5-5 and TRBJ2-1; tentatively, D is TRBD1 (6 bases). CDR3 length: 14 amino acids. Per germline, CDR1 SGHKS and CDR2 YYEKEE (reference sequence). V lost 4 bases and J lost 0, with 8 bases in between. The CDR3 is CASSPGDSYNEQFF. CDR3 nucleotides: TGTGCCAGCAGCCCAGGGGACTCCTACAATGAGCAGTTCTTC.

The V and J genes are TRBV19 and TRBJ2-7; TRBD1 matches 9 bases. After removal of 5 bases from V and 2 bases from J, the junction contained 7 bases not matched to a gene. Germline assignment: CDR1 LNHDA and CDR2 SQIVND (reference sequence). The length of the CDR3 is 15 residues. CDR3 nucleotide sequence: TGTGCCAGTAGTCCCTCCGGGACAGGGCCCTACGAGCAGTACTTC. Amino acid sequence: CASSPSGTGPYEQYF.

The V call is TRBV7-6, the J call TRBJ2-2; tentatively, D is TRBD1 (6 bases). V dropped 5 bases and J dropped 1 base, with 14 bases sitting between them. CDR3 size: 16 residues. The germline gives CDR1 SGHVS, CDR2 FNYEAQ. This chain's CDR3 is CASSVTGHLNTGELFF. DNA for the CDR3: TGTGCCAGCAGCGTAACGGGACACCTGAACACCGGGGAGCTGTTTTTT.

This rearrangement joins TRBV6-5 to TRBJ2-7; 10 bases match TRBD2. The V gene's germline CDR1 is MNHEY and CDR2 SVGAGI. Trimming took 0 bases from V and 3 from J; bases not matched to a gene: 2. The CDR3 sequence is 15 residues long. The CDR3 region has the DNA TGTGCCAGCAGTTACTCGAGGACTAGCGGCTACGAGCAGTACTTC. The encoded protein is CASSYSRTSGYEQYF.

The chain has TRBV5-1 and TRBJ1-4; D may be TRBD1 (5 bases). The CDR3 is 16 residues long. Looked up from germline, CDR1 is SGHRS and CDR2 is YFSETQ. Trimming removed 4 bases at V and 4 bases at J, with 17 bases between. This chain's CDR3 is CASSIRPIQGNEKLFF. The CDR3 DNA reads TGCGCCAGCAGCATTCGCCCCATTCAGGGTAATGAAAAACTGTTTTTT.